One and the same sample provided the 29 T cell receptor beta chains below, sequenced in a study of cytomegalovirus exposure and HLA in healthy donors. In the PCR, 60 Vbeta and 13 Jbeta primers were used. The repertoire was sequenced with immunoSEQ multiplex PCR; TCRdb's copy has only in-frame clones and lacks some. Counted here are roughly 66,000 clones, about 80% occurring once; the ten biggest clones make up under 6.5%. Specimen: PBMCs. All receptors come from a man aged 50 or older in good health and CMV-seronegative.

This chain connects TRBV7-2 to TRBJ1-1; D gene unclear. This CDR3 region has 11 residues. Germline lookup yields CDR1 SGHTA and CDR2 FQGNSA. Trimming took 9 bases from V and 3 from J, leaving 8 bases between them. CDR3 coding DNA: TGTGCCAGGGCCGGGGACACTGAAGCTTTCTTT. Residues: CARAGDTEAFF.

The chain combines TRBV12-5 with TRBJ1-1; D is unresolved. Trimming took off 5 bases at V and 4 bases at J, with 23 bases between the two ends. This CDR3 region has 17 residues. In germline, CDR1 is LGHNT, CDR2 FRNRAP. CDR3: CASGPPGVGILGTEAFF. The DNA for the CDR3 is TGTGCTAGTGGTCCCCCCGGGGTTGGTATATTGGGCACTGAAGCTTTCTTT.

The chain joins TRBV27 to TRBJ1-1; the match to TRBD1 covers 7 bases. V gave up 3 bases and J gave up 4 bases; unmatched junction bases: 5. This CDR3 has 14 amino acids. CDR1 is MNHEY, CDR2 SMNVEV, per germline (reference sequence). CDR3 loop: CASSLLQGTTEAFF. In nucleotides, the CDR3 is TGTGCCAGCAGTTTGTTACAGGGGACCACTGAAGCTTTCTTT.

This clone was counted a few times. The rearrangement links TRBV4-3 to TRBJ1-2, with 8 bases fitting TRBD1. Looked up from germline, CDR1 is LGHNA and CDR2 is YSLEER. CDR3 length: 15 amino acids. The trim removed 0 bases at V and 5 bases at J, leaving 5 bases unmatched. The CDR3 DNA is TGCGCCAGCAGCCAAGATGGGGGACAGGCGTATGGCTACACCTTC. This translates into CASSQDGGQAYGYTF.

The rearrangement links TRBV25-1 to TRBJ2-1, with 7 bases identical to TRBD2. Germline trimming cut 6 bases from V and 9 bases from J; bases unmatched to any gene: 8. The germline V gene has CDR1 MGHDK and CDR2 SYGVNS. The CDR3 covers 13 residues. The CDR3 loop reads CASRGGPGGEQFF. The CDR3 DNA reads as TGTGCCAGCAGGGGTGGGCCGGGGGGTGAGCAGTTCTTC.

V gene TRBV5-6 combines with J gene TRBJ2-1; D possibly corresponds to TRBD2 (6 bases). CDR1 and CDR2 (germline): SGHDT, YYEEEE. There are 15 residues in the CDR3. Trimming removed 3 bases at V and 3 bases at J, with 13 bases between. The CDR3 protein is CASSSEEGVYNEQFF. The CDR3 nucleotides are TGTGCCAGCAGCTCAGAGGAGGGAGTCTACAATGAGCAGTTCTTC.

This CDR3 is CASSLRADTQYF. In DNA, the CDR3 is TGTGCCAGCAGCTTACGAGCAGATACGCAGTATTTT. The chain carries TRBV7-2 and TRBJ2-3, with D hard to call. V was clipped by 2 bases and J by 4 bases, with 4 bases between them. Germline V gene lookup returns CDR1 SGHTA and CDR2 FQGNSA. The CDR3 extends over 12 amino acids.

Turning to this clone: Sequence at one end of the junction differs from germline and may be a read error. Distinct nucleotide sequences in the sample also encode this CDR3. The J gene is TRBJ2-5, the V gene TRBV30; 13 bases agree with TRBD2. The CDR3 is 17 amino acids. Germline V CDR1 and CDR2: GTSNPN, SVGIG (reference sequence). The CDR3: CAWRGTLWTSGRETQYF. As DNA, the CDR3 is TGTGCCTGGAGGGGGACGCTGTGGACTAGCGGGAGAGAGACTCAGTACTTC.

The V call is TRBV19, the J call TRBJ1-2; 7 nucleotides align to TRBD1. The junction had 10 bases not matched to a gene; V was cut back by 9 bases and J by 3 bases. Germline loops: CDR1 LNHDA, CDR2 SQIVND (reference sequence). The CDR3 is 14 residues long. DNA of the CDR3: TGTGCCAGCATGGGACAGTTAAATCACTATGGCTACACCTTC. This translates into CASMGQLNHYGYTF.

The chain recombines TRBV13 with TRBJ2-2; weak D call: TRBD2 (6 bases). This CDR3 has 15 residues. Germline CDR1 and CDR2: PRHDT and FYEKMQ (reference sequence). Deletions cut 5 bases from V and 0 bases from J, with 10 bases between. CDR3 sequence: CASSPSDSNTGELFF. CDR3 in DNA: TGTGCCAGCAGCCCTAGCGACTCGAACACCGGGGAGCTGTTTTTT.

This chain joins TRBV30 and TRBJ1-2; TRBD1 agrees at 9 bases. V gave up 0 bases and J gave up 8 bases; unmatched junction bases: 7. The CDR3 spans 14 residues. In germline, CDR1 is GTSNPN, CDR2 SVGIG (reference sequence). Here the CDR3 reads CAWSVHRTGVGYTF. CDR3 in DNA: TGTGCCTGGAGTGTCCACCGGACAGGGGTAGGCTACACCTTC.

CDR3 sequence (DNA): TGTGCCAGCAGTGAATTTTCTAGCGGGAAAATCAATGAGCAGTTCTTC. Translated, it gives CASSEFSSGKINEQFF. The chain couples TRBV6-1 to TRBJ2-1; TRBD2 agrees at 9 bases. Germline trimming cut 2 bases from V and 6 bases from J; bases unmatched to any gene: 8. Germline V lookup: CDR1 MNHNS, CDR2 SASEGT. The length of the CDR3 is 16 residues.

CDR3 in amino acids: CASSLGGSGIGYNEQFF. Here the CDR3 DNA reads TGTGCCAGCAGCTTAGGGGGTAGCGGGATAGGATACAATGAGCAGTTCTTC. The V call is TRBV7-6, the J call TRBJ2-1, with TRBD2 matching 8 bases. Losses at the gene ends were 1 base for V and 4 bases for J; bases not matched to a gene: 9. CDR3 length: 17 residues. Germline assignment: CDR1 SGHVS and CDR2 FNYEAQ.

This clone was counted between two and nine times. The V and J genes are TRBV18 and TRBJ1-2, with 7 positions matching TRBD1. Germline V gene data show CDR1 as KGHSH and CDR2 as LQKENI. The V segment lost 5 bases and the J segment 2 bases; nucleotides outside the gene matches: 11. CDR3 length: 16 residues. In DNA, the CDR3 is TGTGCCAGCTCAGCCTCCCGGGGACAGTCCAACTATGGCTACACCTTC. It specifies CASSASRGQSNYGYTF. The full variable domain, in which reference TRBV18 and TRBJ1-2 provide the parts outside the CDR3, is NAGVMQNPRHLVRRRGQEARLRCSPMKGHSHVYWYRQLPEEGLKFMVYLQKENIIDESGMPKERFSAEFPKEGPSILRIQQVVRGDSAAYFCASSASRGQSNYGYTFGSGTRLTVV.

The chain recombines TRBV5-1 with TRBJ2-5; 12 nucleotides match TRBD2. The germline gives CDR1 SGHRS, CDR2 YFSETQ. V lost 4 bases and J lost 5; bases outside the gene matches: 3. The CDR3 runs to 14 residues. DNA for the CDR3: TGCGCCAGCAGCGGTGGACTAGCGGGGGAGACCCAGTACTTC. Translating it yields CASSGGLAGETQYF.

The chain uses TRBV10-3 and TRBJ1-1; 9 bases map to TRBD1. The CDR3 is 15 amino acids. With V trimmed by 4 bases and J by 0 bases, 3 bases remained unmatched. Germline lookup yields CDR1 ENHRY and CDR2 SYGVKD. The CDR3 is CAISGGQGLNTEAFF. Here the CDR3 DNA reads TGTGCCATCAGTGGGGGACAGGGCCTGAACACTGAAGCTTTCTTT.

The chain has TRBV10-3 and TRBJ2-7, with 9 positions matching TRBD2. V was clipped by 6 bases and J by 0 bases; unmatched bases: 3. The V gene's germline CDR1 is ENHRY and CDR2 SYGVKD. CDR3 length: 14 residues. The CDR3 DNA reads TGTGCCATCAGCTCTAGCGGGGCCTCCTACGAGCAGTACTTC. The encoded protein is CAISSSGASYEQYF.

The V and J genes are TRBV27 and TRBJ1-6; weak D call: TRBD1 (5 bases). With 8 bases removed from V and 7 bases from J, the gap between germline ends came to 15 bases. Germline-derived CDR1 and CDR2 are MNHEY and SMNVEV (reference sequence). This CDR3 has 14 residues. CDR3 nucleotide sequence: TGTGCCAGCTACGGAGGGGCCTGGAATTCACCCCTCCACTTT. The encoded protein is CASYGGAWNSPLHF.

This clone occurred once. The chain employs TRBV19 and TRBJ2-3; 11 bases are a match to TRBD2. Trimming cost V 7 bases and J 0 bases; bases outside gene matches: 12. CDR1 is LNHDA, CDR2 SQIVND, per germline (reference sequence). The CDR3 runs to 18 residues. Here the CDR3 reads CASTVRGLAVSSTDTQYF. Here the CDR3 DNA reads TGTGCCAGTACCGTTCGGGGACTAGCGGTTTCTAGCACAGATACGCAGTATTTT. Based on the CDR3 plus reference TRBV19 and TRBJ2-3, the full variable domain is DGGITQSPKYLFRKEGQNVTLSCEQNLNHDAMYWYRQDPGQGLRLIYYSQIVNDFQKGDIAEGYSVSREKKESFPLTVTSAQKNPTAFYLCASTVRGLAVSSTDTQYFGPGTRLTVL.

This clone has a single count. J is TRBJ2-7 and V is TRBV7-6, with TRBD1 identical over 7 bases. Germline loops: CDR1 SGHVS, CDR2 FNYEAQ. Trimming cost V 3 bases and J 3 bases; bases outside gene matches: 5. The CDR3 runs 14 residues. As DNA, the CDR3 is TGTGCCAGCAGCTTCTCACAGGGGATCTACGAGCAGTACTTC. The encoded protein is CASSFSQGIYEQYF.

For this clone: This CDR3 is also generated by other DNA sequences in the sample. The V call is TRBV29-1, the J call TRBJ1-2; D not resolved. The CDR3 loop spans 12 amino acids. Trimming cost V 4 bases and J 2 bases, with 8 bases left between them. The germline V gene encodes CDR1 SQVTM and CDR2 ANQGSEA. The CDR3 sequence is CSVAGLNYGYTF. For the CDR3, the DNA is TGCAGCGTTGCGGGGTTGAACTATGGCTACACCTTC.

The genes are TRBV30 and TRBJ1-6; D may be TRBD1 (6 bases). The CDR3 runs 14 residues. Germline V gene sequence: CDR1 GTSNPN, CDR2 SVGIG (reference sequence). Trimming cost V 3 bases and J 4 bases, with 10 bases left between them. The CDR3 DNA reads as TGTGCCTGGAGCCGGGACACTTATAATTCACCCCTCCACTTT. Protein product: CAWSRDTYNSPLHF. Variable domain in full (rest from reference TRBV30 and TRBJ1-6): SQTIHQWPATLVQPVGSPLSLECTVEGTSNPNLYWYRQAAGRGLQLLFYSVGIGQISSEVPQNLSASRPQDRQFILSSKKLLLSDSGFYLCAWSRDTYNSPLHFGNGTRLTVT.

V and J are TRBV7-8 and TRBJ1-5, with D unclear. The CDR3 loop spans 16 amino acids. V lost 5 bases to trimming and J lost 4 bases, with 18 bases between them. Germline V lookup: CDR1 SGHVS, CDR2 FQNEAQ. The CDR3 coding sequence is TGTGCCAGCAGCCCCAGTCCCGAATTTTGGAATCAGCCCCAGCATTTT. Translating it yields CASSPSPEFWNQPQHF.

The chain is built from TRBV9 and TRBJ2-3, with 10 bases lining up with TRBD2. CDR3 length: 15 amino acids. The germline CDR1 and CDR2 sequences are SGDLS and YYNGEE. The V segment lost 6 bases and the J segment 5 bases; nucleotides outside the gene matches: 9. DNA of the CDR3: TGTGCCAGCAACTTAGCGGGGGGCGGGGTAGATACGCAGTATTTT. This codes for CASNLAGGGVDTQYF. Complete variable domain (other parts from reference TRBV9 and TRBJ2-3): DSGVTQTPKHLITATGQRVTLRCSPRSGDLSVYWYQQSLDQGLQFLIQYYNGEERAKGNILERFSAQQFPDLHSELNLSSLELGDSALYFCASNLAGGGVDTQYFGPGTRLTVL.

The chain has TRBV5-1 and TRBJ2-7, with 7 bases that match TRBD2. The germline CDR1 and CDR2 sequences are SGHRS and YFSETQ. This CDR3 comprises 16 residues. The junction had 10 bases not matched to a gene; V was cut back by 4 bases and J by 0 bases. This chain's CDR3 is CASSQETSGISYEQYF. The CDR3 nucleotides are TGCGCCAGCAGCCAAGAAACGAGCGGGATCTCCTACGAGCAGTACTTC.

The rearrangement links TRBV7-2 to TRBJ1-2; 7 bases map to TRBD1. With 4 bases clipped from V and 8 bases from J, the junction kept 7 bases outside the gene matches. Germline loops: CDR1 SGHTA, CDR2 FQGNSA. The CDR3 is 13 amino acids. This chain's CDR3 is CASSSPQGRGYTF. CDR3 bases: TGTGCCAGCAGCTCGCCACAGGGGAGAGGCTACACCTTC.

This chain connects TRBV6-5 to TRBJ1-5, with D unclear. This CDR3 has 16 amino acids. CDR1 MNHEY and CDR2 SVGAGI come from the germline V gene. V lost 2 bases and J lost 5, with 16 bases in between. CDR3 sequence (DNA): TGTGCCAGCAGTTACAATCCCCCTCCTCGGGATCAGCCCCAGCATTTT. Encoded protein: CASSYNPPPRDQPQHF.

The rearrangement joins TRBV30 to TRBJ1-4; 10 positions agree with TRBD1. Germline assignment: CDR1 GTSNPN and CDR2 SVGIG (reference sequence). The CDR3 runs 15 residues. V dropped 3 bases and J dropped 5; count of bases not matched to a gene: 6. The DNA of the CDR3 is TGTGCCTGGAGGGGACCGGGACAGGGGAATGAAAAACTGTTTTTT. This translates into CAWRGPGQGNEKLFF.

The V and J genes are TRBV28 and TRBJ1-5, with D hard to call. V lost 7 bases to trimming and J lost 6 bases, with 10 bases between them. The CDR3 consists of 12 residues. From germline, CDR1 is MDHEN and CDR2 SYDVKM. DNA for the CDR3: TGTGCCAGCAATCCTTCTCTTCAGCCCCAGCATTTT. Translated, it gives CASNPSLQPQHF. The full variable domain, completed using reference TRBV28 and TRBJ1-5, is DVKVTQSSRYLVKRTGEKVFLECVQDMDHENMFWYRQDPGLGLRLIYFSYDVKMKEKGDIPEGYSVSREKKERFSLILESASTNQTSMYLCASNPSLQPQHFGDGTRLSIL.